The clone carrying this T cell receptor beta chain appeared a few times. The data belong to a study of T cells in Graves' hyperthyroidism and ophthalmopathy. This CDR3 has 17 residues. Unmatched junction bases numbered 12, after V lost 5 bases and J lost 2 bases. Germline CDR1 reads SGHAT; CDR2 reads FQNNGV. RNA transcripts yielded amplified TCR beta CDR3 regions. The HTBI primer set was used in a first-round RT-PCR of the TCR CDR3. A single record per CDR3 protein comes from TCRdb applying MiXCR to the multiplex PCR reads. The data show hundreds of thousands of distinct CDR3 sequences, with 11% to 15% seen just once and roughly 10% held by the top ten.

V gene TRBV11-2 combines with J gene TRBJ2-3; 8 bases line up with TRBD2. The sequence was obtained from a woman under 30 with Graves' hyperthyroidism. Input material: blood. Here the CDR3 reads CASSPGGLAEPTDTQYF. As DNA, the CDR3 is TGTGCCAGCAGCCCGGGGGGGCTAGCGGAACCCACAGATACGCAGTATTTT.